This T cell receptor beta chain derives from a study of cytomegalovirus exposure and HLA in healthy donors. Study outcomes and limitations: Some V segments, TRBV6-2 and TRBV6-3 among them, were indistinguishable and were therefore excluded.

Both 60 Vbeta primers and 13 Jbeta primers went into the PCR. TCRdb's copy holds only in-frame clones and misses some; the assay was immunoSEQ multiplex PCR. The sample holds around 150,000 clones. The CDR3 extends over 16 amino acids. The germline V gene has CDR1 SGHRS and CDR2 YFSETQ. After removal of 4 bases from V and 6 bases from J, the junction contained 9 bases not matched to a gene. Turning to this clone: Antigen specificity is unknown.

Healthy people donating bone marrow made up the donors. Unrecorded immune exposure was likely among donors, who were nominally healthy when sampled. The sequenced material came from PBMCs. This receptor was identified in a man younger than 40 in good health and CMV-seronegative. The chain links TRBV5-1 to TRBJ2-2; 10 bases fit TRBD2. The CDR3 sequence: CASSVYSGRAPGELFF. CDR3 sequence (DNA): TGCGCCAGCAGCGTTTACAGCGGGAGGGCCCCCGGGGAGCTGTTTTTT.